This T cell receptor beta chain was documented in a study of cytomegalovirus exposure and HLA in healthy donors. Across the whole study: The early release's HLA-typed donors yielded some 85 million unique TCRs.

Findings and caveats of the study: Most subjects' HLA-A and HLA-B alleles were reportedly predicted from TCR beta sequences. V segments that were indistinguishable, TRBV6-2 and TRBV6-3 among them, were omitted from analysis. Among the sequence variants, a highly shared cluster was likely an artifact of sequencing.

V dropped 0 bases and J dropped 7; count of bases not matched to a gene: 11. Germline loops: CDR1 SGHRS, CDR2 YFSETQ. CDR3 size: 16 residues. As to this clone: Its matching antigen is unknown.

PCR amplification relied on 60 Vbeta primers (plus 13 Jbeta primers). Generated by immunoSEQ multiplex PCR, the TCRdb table keeps only in-frame clones and is missing some. The profile shows some 150,000 clones, roughly 80% of them singletons. This TCR derives from a young man in good health and CMV-seropositive. The sample was PBMCs. The chain carries TRBV5-1 and TRBJ2-7; 9 bases align to TRBD2. CDR3 amino acids: CASSLAFGAGGLEQYF. The CDR3 DNA reads as TGCGCCAGCAGCTTGGCCTTTGGAGCGGGGGGCCTGGAGCAGTACTTC.